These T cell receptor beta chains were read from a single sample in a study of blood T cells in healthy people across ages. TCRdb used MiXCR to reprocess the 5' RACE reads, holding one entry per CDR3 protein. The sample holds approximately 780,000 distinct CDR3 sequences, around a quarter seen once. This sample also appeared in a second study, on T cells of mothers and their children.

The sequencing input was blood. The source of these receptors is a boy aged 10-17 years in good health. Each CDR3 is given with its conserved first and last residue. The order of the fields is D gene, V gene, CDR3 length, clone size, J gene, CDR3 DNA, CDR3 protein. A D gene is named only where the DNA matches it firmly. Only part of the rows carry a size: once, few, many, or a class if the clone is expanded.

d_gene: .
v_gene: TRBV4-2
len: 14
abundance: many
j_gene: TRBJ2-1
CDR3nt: TGCGCCAGCAGCCAAGAGGGGGGATACAATGAGCAGTTCTTC
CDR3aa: CASSQEGGYNEQFF

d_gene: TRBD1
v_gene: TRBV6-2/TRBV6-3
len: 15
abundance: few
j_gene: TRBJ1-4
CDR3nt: TGTGCCAGCAGTTGGACAGGGGGCGGCAATGAAAAACTGTTTTTT
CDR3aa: CASSWTGGGNEKLFF

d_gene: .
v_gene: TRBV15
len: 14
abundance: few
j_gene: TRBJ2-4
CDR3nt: TGTGCCACCAGCATGGGGCAGACCAAAAACATTCAGTACTTC
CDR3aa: CATSMGQTKNIQYF

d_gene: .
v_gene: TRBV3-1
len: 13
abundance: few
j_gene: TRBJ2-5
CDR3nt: TGTGCCAGCAGCCAAGACGGTTGGCAGACCCAGTACTTC
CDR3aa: CASSQDGWQTQYF

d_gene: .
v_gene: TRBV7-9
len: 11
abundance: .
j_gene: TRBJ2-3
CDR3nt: TGTGCCAGCGGCTACGAAGAGACCCAGTACTTT
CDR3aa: CASGYEETQYF

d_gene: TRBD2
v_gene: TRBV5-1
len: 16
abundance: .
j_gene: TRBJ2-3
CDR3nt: TGCGCCAGCAGCTCGTCCAGCGGGGGGAGCACAGATACGCAGTATTTT
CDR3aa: CASSSSSGGSTDTQYF

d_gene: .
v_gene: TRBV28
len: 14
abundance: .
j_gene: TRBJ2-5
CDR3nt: TGTGCCAACAGTTTCGGGCAGGGGAGAGAGACCCAGTACTTC
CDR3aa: CANSFGQGRETQYF

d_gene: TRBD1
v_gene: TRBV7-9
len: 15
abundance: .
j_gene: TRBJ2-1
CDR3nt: TGTGCCAGCAGCTTATGGGACAGGGGGCGGAATGAGCAGTTCTTC
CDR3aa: CASSLWDRGRNEQFF

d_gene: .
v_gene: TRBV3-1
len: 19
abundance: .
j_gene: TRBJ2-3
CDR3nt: TGTGCCAGCAGCCAAGAGGAGATTAGCGGTGCCTCTAGCACAGATACGCAGTATTTT
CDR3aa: CASSQEEISGASSTDTQYF

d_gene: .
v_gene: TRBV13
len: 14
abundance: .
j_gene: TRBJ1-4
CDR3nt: TGTGCCAGCAGCCCGGGTCCCGATAATGAAAAACTGGTTTTT
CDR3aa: CASSPGPDNEKLVF

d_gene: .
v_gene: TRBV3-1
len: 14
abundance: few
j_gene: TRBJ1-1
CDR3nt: TGTGCCAGCAGCCGGTCCGCTCGGAACACTGAAGCTTTCTTT
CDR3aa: CASSRSARNTEAFF

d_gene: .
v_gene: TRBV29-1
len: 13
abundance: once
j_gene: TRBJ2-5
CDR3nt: TGCAGCGTTCTGGGACCTCTTAAGGAGACCCAGTACTTC
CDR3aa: CSVLGPLKETQYF

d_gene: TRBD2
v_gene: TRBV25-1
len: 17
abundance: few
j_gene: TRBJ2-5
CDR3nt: TGTGCCAGCAGTGTGGGACTAGCGGTCCCGGGAGGTGAGACCCAGTACTTC
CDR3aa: CASSVGLAVPGGETQYF

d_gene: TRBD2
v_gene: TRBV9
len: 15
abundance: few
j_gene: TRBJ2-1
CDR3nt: TGTGCCAGCAGCTCAAGGACTAGTTTTAATAATGAGCAGTTCTTC
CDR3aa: CASSSRTSFNNEQFF

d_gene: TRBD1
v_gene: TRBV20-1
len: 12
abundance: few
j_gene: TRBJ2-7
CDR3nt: TGCAGTGCCCAGGGACAGGCCGACGAGCAGTACTTC
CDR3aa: CSAQGQADEQYF

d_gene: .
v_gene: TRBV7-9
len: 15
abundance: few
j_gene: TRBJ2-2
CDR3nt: TGTGCCAGCAGCTCGAGGGCACCAAATGCCGGGGAGCTGTTTTTT
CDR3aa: CASSSRAPNAGELFF

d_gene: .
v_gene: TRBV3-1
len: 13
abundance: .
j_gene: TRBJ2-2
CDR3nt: TGTGCCAGCGGGGGACCTCTCACCGGGGAGCTGTTTTTT
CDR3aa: CASGGPLTGELFF

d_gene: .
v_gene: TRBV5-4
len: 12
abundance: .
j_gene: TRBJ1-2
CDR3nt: TGTGCCAGCAGCTCCCCCCTCCGTGGCTACACCTTC
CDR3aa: CASSSPLRGYTF

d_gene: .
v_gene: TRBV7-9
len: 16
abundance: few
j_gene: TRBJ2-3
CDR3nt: TGTGCCAGCAGCCCGAAAGAGCGGGTTAGCACAGATACGCAGTATTTT
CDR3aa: CASSPKERVSTDTQYF

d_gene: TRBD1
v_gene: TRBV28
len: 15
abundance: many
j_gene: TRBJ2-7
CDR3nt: TGTGCCAGCAGTTTGGCCGGGACAGGGACCTACGAGCAGTACTTC
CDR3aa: CASSLAGTGTYEQYF

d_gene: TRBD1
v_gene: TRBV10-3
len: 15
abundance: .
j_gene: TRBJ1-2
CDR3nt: TGTGCCATCAGTGAGCCGGACAGGGGGCCTTATGGCTACACCTTC
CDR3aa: CAISEPDRGPYGYTF

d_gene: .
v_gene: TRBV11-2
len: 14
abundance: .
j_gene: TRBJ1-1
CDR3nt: TGTGCCAGCAGCTTAGCCTGGGGGGGATCTGAAGCTTTCTTT
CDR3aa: CASSLAWGGSEAFF

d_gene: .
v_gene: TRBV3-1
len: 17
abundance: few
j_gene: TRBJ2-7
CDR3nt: TGTGCCAGCAGCCGGCGATCCTCAGGGGCAGGGACCTACGAGCAGTACTTC
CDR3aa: CASSRRSSGAGTYEQYF

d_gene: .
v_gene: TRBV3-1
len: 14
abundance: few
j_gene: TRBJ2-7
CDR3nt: TGTGCCAGCAGCCAAGAATCTAACGGCTACGAGCAGTACTTC
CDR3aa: CASSQESNGYEQYF

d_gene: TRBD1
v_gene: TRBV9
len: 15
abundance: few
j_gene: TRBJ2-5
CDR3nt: TGTGCCAGCAGCGTAGCCGGGACAGGGTCGCGGGAGCAGTACTTC
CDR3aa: CASSVAGTGSREQYF

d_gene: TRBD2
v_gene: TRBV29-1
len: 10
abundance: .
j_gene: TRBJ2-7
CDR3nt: TGCAGCGTTGAAGCGGGGGGACAGTACTTC
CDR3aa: CSVEAGGQYF

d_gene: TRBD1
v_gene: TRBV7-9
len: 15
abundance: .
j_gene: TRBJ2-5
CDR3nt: TGTGCCAGCAGCTTTACACAGGGGGTGTATGAGACCCAGTACTTC
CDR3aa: CASSFTQGVYETQYF

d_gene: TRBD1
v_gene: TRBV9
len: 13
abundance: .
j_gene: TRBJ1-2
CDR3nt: TGTGCCAGCAGCGTAGTGGGACAGGCTGGCTACACCTTC
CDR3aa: CASSVVGQAGYTF

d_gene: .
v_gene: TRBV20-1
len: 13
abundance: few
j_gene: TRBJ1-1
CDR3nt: TGCAGTGTCCCAGGGGTCATGAACACTGAAGCTTTCTTT
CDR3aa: CSVPGVMNTEAFF

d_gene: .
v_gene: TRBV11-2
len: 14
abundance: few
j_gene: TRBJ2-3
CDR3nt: TGTGCCAGCAGCTCTCGACCAAGCACAGATACGCAGTATTTT
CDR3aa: CASSSRPSTDTQYF

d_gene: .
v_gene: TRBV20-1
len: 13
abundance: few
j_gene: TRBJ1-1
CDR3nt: TGCAGTGCTAGCGGACGGACGAACACTGAAGCTTTCTTT
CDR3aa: CSASGRTNTEAFF

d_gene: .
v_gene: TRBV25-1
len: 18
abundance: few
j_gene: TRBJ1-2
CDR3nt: TGTGCCAGCAGTCCCCCGTTAATTTCCACAGGGATAGGCTATGGCTACACCTTC
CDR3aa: CASSPPLISTGIGYGYTF

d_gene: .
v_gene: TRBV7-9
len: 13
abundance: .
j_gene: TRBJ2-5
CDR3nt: TGTGCCAGCAGCTTAGGGGGGGTGAAGACCCAGTACTTC
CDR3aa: CASSLGGVKTQYF

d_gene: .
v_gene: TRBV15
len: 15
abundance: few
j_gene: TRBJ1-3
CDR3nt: TGTGCCACCAGCAGGCCCCCGGGGGATGGTGACACCATATATTTT
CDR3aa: CATSRPPGDGDTIYF

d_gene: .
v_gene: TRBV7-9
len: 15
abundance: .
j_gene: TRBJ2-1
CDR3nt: TGTGCCAGCAGCTCACAGGGAGTGGGGTACAATGAGCAGTTCTTC
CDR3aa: CASSSQGVGYNEQFF

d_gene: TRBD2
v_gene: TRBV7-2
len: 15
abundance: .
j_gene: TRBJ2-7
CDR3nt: TGTGCCAGCAGCTCCAGGACTAGCGGGGGCTACGAGCAGTACTTC
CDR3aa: CASSSRTSGGYEQYF

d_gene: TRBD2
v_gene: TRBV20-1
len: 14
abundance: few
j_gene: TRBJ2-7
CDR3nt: TGCAGTGCTAGTCCCCCTAGCGGGCAGTACGAGCAGTACTTC
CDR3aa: CSASPPSGQYEQYF

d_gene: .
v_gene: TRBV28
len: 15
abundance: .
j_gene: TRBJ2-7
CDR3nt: TGTGCCAGCCGCCCCAACAGGGGAGGGACCTACGAGCAGTACTTC
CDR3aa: CASRPNRGGTYEQYF

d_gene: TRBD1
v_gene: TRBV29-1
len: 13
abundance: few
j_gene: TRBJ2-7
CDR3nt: TGCAGCGTAGGGACAGGGAGGTCCTACGAGCAGTACTTC
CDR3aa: CSVGTGRSYEQYF

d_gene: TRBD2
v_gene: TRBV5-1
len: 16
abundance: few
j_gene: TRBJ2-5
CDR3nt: TGCGCCAGCAGCCTGAGTCGACTAGCGGACCAAGAGACCCAGTACTTC
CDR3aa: CASSLSRLADQETQYF

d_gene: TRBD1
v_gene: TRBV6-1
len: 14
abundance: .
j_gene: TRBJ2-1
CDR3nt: TGTGCCAGCAGTGATGAGGGGACAGGGAGAGAGCAGTTCTTC
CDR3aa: CASSDEGTGREQFF

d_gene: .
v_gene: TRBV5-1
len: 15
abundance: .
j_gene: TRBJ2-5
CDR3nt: TGCGCCAGCAACCCTTGGGGGCAGACCCAAGAGACCCAGTACTTC
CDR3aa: CASNPWGQTQETQYF

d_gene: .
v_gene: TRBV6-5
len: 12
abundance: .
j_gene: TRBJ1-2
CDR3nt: TGTGCCAGCAGCCCTAACAGGGTCGGCTACACCTTC
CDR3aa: CASSPNRVGYTF

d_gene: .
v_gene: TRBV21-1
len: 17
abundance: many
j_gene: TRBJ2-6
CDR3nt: TGTGCCAGCAGCAAAGACGACGGACACTCTGGGGCCAACGTCCTGACTTTC
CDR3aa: CASSKDDGHSGANVLTF

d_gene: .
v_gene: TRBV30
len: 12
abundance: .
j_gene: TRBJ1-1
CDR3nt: TGTGCCTGGAGCAGATCAGACACTGAAGCTTTCTTT
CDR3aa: CAWSRSDTEAFF

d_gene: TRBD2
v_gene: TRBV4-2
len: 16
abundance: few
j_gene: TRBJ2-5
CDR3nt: TGTGCCAGCAGCCAAGATCGGGCGGGGGGAGAAGAGACCCAGTACTTC
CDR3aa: CASSQDRAGGEETQYF

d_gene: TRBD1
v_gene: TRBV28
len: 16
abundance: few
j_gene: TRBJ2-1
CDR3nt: TGTGCCAGCAGCCACCATCACGGGACAGACTACAATGAGCAGTTCTTC
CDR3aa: CASSHHHGTDYNEQFF

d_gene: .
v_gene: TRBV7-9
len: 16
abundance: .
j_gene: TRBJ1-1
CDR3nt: TGTGCCAGCAGCTCCCGGGACCCCAACCCTTACACTGAAGCTTTCTTT
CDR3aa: CASSSRDPNPYTEAFF

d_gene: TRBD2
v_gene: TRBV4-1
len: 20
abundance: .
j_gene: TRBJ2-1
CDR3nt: TGCGCCAGCAGCCCCAGCAAGATACAGCGGGGGGTCAGATCCTACAATGAGCAGTTCTTC
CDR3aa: CASSPSKIQRGVRSYNEQFF